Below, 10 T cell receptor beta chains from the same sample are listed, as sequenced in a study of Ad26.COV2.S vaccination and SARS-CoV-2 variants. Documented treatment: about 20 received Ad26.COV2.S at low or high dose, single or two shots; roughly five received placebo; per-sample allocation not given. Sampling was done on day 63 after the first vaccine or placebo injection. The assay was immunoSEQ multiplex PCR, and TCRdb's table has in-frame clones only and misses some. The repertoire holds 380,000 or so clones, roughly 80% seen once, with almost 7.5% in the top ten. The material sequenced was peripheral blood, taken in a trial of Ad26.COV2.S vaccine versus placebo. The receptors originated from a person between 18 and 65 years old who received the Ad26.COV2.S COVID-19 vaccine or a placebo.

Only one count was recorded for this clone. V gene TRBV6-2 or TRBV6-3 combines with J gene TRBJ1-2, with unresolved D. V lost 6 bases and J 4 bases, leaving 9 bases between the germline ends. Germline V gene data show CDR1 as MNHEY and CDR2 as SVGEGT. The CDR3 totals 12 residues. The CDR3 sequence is CASSDTLYGYTF. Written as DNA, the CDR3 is TGTGCCAGCAGCGACACCCTCTATGGCTACACCTTC.

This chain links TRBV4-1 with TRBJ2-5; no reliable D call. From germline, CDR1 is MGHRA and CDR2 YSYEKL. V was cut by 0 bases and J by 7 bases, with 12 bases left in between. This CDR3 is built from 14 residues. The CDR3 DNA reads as TGCGCCAGCAGCCAAGATCAATTTGGTTCGACCCAGTACTTC. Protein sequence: CASSQDQFGSTQYF.

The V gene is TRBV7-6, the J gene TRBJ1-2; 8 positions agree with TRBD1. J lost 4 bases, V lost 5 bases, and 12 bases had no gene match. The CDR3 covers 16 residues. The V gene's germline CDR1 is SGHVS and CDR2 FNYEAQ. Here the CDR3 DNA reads TGTGCCAGCAGCAAACGTCCGGGACAGGATGGCTATGGCTACACCTTC. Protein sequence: CASSKRPGQDGYGYTF.

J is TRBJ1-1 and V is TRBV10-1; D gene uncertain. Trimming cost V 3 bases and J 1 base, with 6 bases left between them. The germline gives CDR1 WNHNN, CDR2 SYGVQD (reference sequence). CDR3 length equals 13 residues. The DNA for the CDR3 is TGCGCCAGCAGTGACCAAGGGAACACTGAAGCTTTCTTT. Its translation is CASSDQGNTEAFF.

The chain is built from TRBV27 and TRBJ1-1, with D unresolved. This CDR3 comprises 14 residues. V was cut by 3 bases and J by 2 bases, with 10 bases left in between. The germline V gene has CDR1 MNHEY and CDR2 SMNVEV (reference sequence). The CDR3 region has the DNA TGTGCCAGCAGTTTGTCGGTGGGTAACACTGAAGCTTTCTTT. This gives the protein CASSLSVGNTEAFF.

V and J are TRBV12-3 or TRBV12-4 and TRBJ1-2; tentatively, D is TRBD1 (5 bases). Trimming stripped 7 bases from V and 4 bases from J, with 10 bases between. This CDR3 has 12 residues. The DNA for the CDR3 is TGTGCCAGCAATAGGGACGGCTATGGCTACACCTTC. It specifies CASNRDGYGYTF.

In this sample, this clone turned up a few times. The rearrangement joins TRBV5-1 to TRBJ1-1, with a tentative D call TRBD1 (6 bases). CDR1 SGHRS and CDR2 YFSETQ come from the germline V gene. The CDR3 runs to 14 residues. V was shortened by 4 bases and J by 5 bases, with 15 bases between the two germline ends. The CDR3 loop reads CASSPRGSLTEAFF. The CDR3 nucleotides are TGCGCCAGCAGCCCCAGGGGATCGCTTACTGAAGCTTTCTTT.

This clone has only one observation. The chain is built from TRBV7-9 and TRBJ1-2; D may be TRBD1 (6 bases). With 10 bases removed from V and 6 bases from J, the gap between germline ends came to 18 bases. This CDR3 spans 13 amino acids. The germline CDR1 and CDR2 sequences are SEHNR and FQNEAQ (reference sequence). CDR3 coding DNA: TGTGCCATCCCGGGGGGGCTACCACATGGCTACACCTTC. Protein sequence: CAIPGGLPHGYTF.

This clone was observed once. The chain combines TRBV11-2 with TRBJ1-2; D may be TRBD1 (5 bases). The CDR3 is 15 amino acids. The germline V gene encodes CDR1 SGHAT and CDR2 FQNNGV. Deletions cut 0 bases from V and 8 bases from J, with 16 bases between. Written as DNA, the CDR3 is TGTGCCAGCAGCTTAGATCTCTTGACAGCTGGGGGCTACACCTTC. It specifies CASSLDLLTAGGYTF.

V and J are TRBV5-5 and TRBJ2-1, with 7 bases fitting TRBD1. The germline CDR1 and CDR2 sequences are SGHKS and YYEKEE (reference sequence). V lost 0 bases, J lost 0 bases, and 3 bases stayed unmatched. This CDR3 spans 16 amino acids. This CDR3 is CASSLVTGASYNEQFF. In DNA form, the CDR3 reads TGTGCCAGCAGCTTGGTTACAGGGGCCTCCTACAATGAGCAGTTCTTC.